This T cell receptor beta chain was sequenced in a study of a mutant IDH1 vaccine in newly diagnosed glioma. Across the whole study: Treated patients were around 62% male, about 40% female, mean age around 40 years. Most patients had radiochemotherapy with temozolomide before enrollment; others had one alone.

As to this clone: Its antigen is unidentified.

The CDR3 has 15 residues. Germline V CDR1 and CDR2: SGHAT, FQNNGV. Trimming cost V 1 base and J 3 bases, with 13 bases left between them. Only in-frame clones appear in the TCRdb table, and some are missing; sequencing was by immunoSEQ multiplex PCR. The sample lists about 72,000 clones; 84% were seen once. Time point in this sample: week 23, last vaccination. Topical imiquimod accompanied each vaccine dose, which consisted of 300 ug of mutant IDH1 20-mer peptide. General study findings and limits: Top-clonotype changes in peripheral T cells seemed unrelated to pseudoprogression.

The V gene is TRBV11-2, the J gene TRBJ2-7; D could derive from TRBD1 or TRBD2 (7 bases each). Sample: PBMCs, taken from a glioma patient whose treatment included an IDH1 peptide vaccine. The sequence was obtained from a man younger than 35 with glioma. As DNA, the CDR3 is TGTGCCAGCAGCTTAGTCGACAGGGAGGGCTACGAGCAGTACTTC. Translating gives CASSLVDREGYEQYF.